This TCR beta chain was sequenced during a study of graft-versus-host responses after intestinal transplantation. V was cut by 0 bases and J by 8 bases, with 13 bases left in between. This CDR3 has 15 amino acids. The germline V gene encodes CDR1 LGHNA and CDR2 YNFKEQ. This table comes from immunoSEQ multiplex PCR, and its TCRdb copy is limited to in-frame clones, with some not included. Of roughly 56,000 clones in the sample, about 90% are singletons; the top ten hold 2.5% to 3%. Here the sequenced sample was PBMCs, taken around 120 days after intestinal transplantation. The receptor was derived from a human patient who received an intestinal transplant, so some T cells may come from the graft donor. The V and J genes are TRBV4-2 and TRBJ1-4; possibly TRBD1 for D (5 bases). In DNA form, the CDR3 reads TGTGCCAGCAGCCAAGATGGGGGGGTAGGAGAAAAACTGTTTTTT. This gives the protein CASSQDGGVGEKLFF.